These 5 T cell receptor beta chains came from one sample sequenced in a study of T cells in narcolepsy. Produced via immunoSEQ multiplex PCR; TCRdb's table is partial and in-frame only. The table has 21,000 or so clones, roughly 94% seen once. The sequenced sample was CD45RA- memory CD4+ T cells from PBMCs. The receptors were sampled from a human donor with narcolepsy.

V and J are TRBV7-2 and TRBJ1-5; D uncertain. Germline V lookup: CDR1 SGHTA, CDR2 FQGNSA. The CDR3 runs to 14 residues. The V end was cut by 1 base, the J end by 6 bases, with 10 bases between. CDR3 DNA: TGTGCCAGCAGCTTAGTTACCGTCGGTCAGCCCCAGCATTTT. Translation: CASSLVTVGQPQHF.

The chain recombines TRBV10-3 with TRBJ2-7; D remains unclear. The CDR3 consists of 11 residues. The germline CDR1 and CDR2 sequences are ENHRY and SYGVKD. The CDR3 DNA reads TGTGCTAGTGGGCAGAATTACGAGCAGTACTTC. Its protein product is CASGQNYEQYF.

Only one count was recorded for this clone. V usage is TRBV18 and J usage is TRBJ1-1; TRBD1 aligns across 7 bases. The CDR3 has 15 residues. V was clipped by 4 bases and J by 1 base; unmatched bases: 6. Germline V gene sequence: CDR1 KGHSH, CDR2 LQKENI. CDR3 bases: TGTGCCAGCTCACTTCGACAGGGAGGGAACACTGAAGCTTTCTTT. This encodes CASSLRQGGNTEAFF. Full variable domain (rest looked up from reference TRBV18 and TRBJ1-1): NAGVMQNPRHLVRRRGQEARLRCSPMKGHSHVYWYRQLPEEGLKFMVYLQKENIIDESGMPKERFSAEFPKEGPSILRIQQVVRGDSAAYFCASSLRQGGNTEAFFGQGTRLTVV.

This clone was picked up one time. The chain is built from TRBV18 and TRBJ2-5; weak D call: TRBD1 (5 bases). This CDR3 spans 13 amino acids. Per germline, CDR1 KGHSH and CDR2 LQKENI. V was clipped by 4 bases and J by 5 bases, with 11 bases between them. The DNA of the CDR3 is TGTGCCAGCTCACAGACAGCCGGGGAGACCCAGTACTTC. It specifies CASSQTAGETQYF.

This rearrangement joins TRBV19 to TRBJ2-3, with 8 bases identical to TRBD1. V was pared by 11 bases and J by 1 base, with 5 bases of the junction left unmatched. The CDR3 contains 13 residues. Germline CDR1 LNHDA, CDR2 SQIVND (reference sequence). The CDR3 sequence: CAGRGQGTDTQYF. The DNA of the CDR3 is TGTGCCGGAAGGGGACAGGGCACAGATACGCAGTATTTT.